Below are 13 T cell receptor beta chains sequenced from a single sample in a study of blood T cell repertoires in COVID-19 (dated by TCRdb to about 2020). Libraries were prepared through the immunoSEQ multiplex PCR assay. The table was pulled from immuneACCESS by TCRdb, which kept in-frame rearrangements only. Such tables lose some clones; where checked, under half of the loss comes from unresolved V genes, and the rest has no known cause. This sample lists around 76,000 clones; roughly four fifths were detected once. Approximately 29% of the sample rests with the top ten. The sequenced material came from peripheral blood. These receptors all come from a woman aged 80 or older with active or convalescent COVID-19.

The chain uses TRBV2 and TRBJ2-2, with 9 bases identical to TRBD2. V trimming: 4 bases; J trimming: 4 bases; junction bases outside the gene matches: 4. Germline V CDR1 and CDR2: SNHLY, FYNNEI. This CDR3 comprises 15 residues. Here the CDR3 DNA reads TGTGCCAGCAGTGGTCCTAGCGGGGCCACCGGGGAGCTGTTTTTT. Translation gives CASSGPSGATGELFF.

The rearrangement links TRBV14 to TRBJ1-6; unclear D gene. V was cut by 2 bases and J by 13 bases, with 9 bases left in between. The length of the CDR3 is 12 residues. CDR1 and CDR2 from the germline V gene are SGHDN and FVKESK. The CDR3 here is CASSQPPFPLHF. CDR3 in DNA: TGTGCCAGCAGCCAACCCCCCTTTCCCCTCCACTTT. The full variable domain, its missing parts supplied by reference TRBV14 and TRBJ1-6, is EAGVTQFPSHSVIEKGQTVTLRCDPISGHDNLYWYRRVMGKEIKFLLHFVKESKQDESGMPNNRFLAERTGGTYSTLKVQPAELEDSGVYFCASSQPPFPLHFGNGTRLTVT.

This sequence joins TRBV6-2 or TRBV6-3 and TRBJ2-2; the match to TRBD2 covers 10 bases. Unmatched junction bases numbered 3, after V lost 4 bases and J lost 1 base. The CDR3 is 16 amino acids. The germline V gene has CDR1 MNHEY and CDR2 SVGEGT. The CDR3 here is CASSSTSGLNTGELFF. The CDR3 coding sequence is TGTGCCAGCAGTTCGACTAGCGGGTTGAACACCGGGGAGCTGTTTTTT.

CDR3 DNA: TGTGCCAGCAGCTACCTCCGGGACAGGGACACCGGGGAGCTGTTTTTT. Translating gives CASSYLRDRDTGELFF. The gene calls are TRBV5-5 and TRBJ2-2; 9 bases fit TRBD1. With V trimmed by 3 bases and J by 3 bases, 6 bases remained unmatched. The CDR3 totals 16 residues. Looked up from germline, CDR1 is SGHKS and CDR2 is YYEKEE (reference sequence).

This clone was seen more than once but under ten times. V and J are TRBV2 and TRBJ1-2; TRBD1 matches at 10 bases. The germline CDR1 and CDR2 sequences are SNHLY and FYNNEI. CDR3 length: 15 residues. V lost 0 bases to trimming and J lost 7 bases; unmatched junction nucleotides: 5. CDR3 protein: CASSEAPGQGSGYTF. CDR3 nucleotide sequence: TGTGCCAGCAGTGAAGCTCCGGGACAGGGGTCTGGCTACACCTTC.

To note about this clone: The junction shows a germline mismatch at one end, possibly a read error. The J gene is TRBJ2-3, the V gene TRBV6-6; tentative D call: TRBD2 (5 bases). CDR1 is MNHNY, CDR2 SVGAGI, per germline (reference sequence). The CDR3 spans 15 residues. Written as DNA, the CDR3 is TGTGCCAGCAGTGACTCGCGGGTTGACACAGATACGCAGTATTTT. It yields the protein CASSDSRVDTDTQYF.

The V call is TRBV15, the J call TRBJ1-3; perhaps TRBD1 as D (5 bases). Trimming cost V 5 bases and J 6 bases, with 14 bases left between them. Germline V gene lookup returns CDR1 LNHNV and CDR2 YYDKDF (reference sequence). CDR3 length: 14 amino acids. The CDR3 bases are TGTGCCACCAGCTGGGGACTGGGGCTAAACACCATATATTTT. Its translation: CATSWGLGLNTIYF.

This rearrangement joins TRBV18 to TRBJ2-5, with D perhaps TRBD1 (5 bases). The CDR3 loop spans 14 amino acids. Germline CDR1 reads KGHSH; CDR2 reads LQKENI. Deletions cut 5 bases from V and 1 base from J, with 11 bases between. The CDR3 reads CASSVDSAQETQYF. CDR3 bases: TGTGCCAGCTCAGTAGACAGCGCCCAAGAGACCCAGTACTTC.

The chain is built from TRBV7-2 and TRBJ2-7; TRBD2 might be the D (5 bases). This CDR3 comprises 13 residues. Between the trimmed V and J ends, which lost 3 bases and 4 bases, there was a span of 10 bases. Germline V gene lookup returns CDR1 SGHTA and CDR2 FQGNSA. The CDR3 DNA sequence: TGTGCCAGCAGCTTCGCGGGTAGATACGAGCAGTACTTC. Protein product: CASSFAGRYEQYF.

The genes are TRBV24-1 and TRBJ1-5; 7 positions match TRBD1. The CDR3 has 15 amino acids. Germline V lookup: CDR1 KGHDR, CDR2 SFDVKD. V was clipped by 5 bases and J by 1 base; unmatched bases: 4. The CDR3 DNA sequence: TGTGCCACCAGTGCAGACAGGGAAAGCAATCAGCCCCAGCATTTT. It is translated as CATSADRESNQPQHF.

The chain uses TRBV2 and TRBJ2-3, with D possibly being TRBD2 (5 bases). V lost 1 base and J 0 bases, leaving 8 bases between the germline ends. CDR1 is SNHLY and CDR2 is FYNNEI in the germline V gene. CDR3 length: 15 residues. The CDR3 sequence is CASSEERVSTDTQYF. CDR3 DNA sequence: TGTGCCAGCAGTGAAGAGAGGGTTAGCACAGATACGCAGTATTTT.

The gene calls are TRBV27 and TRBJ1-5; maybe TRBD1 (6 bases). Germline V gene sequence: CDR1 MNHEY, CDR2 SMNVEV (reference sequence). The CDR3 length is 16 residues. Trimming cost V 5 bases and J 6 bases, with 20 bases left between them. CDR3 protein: CASSPLYREGGQPQHF. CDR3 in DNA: TGTGCCAGCAGTCCTCTGTACAGAGAAGGGGGTCAGCCCCAGCATTTT.

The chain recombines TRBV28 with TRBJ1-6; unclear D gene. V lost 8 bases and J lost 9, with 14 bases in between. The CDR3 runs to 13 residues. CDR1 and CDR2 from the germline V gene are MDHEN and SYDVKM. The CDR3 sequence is CASGFRGPSPLHF. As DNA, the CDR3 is TGTGCCAGCGGGTTTCGGGGTCCTTCACCCCTCCACTTT.